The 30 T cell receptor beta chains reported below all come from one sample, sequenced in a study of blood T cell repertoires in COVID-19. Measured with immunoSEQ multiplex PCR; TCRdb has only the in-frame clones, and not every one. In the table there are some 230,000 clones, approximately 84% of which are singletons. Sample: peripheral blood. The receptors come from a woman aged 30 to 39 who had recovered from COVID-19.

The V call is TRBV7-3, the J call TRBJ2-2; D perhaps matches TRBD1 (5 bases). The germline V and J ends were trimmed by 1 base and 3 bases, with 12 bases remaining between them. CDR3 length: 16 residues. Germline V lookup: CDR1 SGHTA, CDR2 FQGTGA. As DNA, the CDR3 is TGTGCCAGCAGCTTAAATGGGGCACGAGACACCGGGGAGCTGTTTTTT. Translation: CASSLNGARDTGELFF.

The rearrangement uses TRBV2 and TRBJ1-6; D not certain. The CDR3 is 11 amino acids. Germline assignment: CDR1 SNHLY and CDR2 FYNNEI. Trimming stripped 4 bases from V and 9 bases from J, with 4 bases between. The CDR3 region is CASSVSSPLHF. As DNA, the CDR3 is TGTGCCAGCAGTGTCAGTTCACCCCTCCACTTT. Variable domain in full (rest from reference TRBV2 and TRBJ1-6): EPEVTQTPSHQVTQMGQEVILRCVPISNHLYFYWYRQILGQKVEFLVSFYNNEISEKSEIFDDQFSVERPDGSNFTLKIRSTKLEDSAMYFCASSVSSPLHFGNGTRLTVT.

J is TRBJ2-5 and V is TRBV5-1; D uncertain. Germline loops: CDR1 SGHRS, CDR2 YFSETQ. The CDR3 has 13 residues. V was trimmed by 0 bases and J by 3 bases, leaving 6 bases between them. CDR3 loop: CASSLAQKETQYF. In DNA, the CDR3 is TGCGCCAGCAGCTTGGCCCAGAAAGAGACCCAGTACTTC. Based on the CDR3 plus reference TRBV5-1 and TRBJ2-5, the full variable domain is KAGVTQTPRYLIKTRGQQVTLSCSPISGHRSVSWYQQTPGQGLQFLFEYFSETQRNKGNFPGRFSGRQFSNSRSEMNVSTLELGDSALYLCASSLAQKETQYFGPGTRLLVL.

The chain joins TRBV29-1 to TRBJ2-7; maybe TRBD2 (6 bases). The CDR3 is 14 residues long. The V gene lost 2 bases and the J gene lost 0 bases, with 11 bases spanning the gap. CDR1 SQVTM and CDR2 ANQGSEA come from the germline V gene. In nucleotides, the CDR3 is TGCAGCGTTGAAAATAAGGAGGGCTCCTACGAGCAGTACTTC. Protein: CSVENKEGSYEQYF.

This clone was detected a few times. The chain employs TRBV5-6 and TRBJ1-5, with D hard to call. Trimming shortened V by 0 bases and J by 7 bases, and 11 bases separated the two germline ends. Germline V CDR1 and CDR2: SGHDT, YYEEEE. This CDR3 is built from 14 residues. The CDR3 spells CASSLERELQPQHF. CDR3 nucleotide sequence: TGTGCCAGCAGCTTGGAAAGGGAGTTGCAGCCCCAGCATTTT. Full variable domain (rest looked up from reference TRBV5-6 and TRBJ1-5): DAGVTQSPTHLIKTRGQQVTLRCSPKSGHDTVSWYQQALGQGPQFIFQYYEEEERQRGNFPDRFSGHQFPNYSSELNVNALLLGDSALYLCASSLERELQPQHFGDGTRLSIL.

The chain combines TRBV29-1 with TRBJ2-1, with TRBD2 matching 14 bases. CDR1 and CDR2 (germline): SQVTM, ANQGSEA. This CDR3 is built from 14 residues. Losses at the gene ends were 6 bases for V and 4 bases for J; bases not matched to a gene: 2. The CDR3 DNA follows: TGCAGCGTGGGGACTAGCGGGAGTTACAATGAGCAGTTCTTC. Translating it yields CSVGTSGSYNEQFF.

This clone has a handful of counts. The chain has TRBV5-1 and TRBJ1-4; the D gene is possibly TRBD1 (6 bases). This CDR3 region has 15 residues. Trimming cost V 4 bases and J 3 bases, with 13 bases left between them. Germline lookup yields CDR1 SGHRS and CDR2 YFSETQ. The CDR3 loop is CASSVSGAANEKLFF. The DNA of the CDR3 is TGCGCCAGCAGCGTATCAGGGGCCGCTAATGAAAAACTGTTTTTT.

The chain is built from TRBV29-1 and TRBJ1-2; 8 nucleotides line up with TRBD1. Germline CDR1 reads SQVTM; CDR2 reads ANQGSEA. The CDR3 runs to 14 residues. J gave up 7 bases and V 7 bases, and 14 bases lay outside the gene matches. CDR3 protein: CSATNGAGGSGYTF. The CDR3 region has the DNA TGCAGCGCAACGAACGGGGCAGGGGGCTCTGGCTACACCTTC.

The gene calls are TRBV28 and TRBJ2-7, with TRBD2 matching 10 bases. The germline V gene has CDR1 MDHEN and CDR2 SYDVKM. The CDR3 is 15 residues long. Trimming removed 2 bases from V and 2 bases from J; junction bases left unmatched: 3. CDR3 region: CASSLRGLAAYEQYF. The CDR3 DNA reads TGTGCCAGCAGTTTACGTGGACTAGCGGCCTACGAGCAGTACTTC.

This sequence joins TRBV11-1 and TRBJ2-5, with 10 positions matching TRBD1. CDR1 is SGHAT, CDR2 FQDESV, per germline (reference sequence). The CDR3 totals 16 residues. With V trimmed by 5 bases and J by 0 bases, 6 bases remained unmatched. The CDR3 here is CASSTGTGVYQETQYF. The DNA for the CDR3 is TGTGCCAGCAGCACCGGGACAGGGGTGTACCAAGAGACCCAGTACTTC.

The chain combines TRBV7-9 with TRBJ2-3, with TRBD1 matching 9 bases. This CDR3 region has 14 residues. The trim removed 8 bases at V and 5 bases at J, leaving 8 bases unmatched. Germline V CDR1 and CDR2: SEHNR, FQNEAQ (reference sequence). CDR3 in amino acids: CASSRDRAGDTQYF. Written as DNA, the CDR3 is TGTGCCAGCTCCCGGGACAGGGCCGGAGATACGCAGTATTTT.

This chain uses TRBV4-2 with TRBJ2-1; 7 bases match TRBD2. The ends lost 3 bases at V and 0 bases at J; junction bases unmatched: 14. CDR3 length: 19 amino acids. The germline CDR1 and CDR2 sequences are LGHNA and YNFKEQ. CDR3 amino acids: CASSQAWSSGQNSYNEQFF. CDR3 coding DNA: TGTGCCAGCAGCCAGGCCTGGAGTAGCGGGCAAAACTCCTACAATGAGCAGTTCTTC.

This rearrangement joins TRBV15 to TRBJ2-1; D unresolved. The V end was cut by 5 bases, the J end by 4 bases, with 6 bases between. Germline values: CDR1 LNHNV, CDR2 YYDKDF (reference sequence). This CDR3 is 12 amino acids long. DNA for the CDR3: TGTGCCACCAGCGGCCCTTACAATGAGCAGTTCTTC. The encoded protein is CATSGPYNEQFF.

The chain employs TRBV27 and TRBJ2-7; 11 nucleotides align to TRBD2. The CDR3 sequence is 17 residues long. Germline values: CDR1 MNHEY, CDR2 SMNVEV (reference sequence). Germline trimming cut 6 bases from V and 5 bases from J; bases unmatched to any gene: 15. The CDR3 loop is CASRPQTLAGGADEQYF. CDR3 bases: TGTGCCAGCAGGCCTCAGACTCTAGCGGGAGGAGCCGACGAGCAGTACTTC.

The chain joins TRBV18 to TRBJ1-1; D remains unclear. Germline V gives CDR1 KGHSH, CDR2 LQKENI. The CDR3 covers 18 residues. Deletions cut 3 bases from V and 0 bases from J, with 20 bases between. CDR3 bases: TGTGCCAGCTCACCCCAAGAGGCAGCTTATTACATGAACACTGAAGCTTTCTTT. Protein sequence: CASSPQEAAYYMNTEAFF.

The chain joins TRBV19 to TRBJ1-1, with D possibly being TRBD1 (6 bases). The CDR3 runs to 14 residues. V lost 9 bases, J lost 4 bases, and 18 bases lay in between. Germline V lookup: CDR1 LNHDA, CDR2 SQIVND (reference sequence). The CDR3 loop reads CASSTGILSTEAFF. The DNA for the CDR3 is TGTGCCAGCTCGACAGGCATCTTGAGCACTGAAGCTTTCTTT.

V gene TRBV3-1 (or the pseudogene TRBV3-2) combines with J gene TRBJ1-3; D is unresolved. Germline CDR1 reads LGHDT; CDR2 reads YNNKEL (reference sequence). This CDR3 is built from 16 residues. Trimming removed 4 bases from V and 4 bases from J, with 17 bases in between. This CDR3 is CASSRRWGVSGNTIYF. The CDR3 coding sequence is TGTGCCAGCAGCCGGCGGTGGGGAGTATCCGGAAACACCATATATTTT.

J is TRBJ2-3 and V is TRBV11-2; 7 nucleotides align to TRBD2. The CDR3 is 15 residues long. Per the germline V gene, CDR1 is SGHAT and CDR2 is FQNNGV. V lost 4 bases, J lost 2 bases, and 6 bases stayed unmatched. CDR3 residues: CASSSRDYSTDTQYF. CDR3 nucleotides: TGTGCCAGCAGCTCGCGGGACTACTCCACAGATACGCAGTATTTT. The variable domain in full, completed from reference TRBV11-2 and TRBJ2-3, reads EAGVAQSPRYKIIEKRQSVAFWCNPISGHATLYWYQQILGQGPKLLIQFQNNGVVDDSQLPKDRFSAERLKGVDSTLKIQPAKLEDSAVYLCASSSRDYSTDTQYFGPGTRLTVL.

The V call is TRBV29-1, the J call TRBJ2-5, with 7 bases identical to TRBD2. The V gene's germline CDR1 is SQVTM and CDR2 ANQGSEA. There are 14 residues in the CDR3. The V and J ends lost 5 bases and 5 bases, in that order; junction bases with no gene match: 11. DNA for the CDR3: TGCAGCGTTAAACCGTGGCTAGCGGAGGAGACCCAGTACTTC. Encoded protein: CSVKPWLAEETQYF.

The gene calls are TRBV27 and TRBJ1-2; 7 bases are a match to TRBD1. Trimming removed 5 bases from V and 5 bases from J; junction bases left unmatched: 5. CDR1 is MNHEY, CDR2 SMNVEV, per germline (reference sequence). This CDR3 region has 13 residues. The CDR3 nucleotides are TGTGCCAGCAGTATGGGGACAGCATATGGCTACACCTTC. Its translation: CASSMGTAYGYTF.

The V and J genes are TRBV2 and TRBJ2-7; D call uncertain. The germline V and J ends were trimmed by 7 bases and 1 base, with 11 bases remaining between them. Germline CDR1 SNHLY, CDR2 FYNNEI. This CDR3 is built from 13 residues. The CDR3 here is CASNPARSYEQYF. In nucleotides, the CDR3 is TGTGCCAGCAATCCCGCCAGGTCCTACGAGCAGTACTTC.

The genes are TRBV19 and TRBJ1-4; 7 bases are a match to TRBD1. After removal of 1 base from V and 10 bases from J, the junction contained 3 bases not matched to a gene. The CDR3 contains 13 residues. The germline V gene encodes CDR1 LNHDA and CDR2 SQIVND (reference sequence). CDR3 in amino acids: CASSIGQGGKLFF. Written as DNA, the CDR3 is TGTGCCAGTAGTATAGGACAGGGCGGAAAACTGTTTTTT.

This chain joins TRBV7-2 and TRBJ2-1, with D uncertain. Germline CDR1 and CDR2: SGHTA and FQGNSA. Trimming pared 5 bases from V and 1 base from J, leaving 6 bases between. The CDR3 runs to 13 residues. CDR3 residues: CASSSASYNEQFF. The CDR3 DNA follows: TGTGCCAGCAGCAGCGCATCCTACAATGAGCAGTTCTTC.

The CDR3 nucleotides read TGCAGCGTTGAAGTGAAGGAGGGCCCCTCCTACGAGCAGTACTTC. As protein: CSVEVKEGPSYEQYF. J is TRBJ2-7 and V is TRBV29-1, with D possibly being TRBD2 (6 bases). Deletions cut 1 base from V and 0 bases from J, with 13 bases between. Germline CDR1 is SQVTM and CDR2 is ANQGSEA. The CDR3 is made up of 15 amino acids.

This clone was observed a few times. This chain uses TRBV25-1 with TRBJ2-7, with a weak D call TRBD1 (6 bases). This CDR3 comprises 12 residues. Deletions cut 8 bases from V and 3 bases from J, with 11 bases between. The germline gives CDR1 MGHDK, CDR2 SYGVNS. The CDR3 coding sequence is TGTGCCAGCTCGCAGGGGAACTACGAGCAGTACTTC. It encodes CASSQGNYEQYF.

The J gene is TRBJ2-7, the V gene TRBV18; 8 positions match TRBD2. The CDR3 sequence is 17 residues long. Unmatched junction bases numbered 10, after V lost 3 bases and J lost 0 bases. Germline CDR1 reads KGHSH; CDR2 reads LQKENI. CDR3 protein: CASSPTWEREPSYEQYF. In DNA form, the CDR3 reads TGTGCCAGCTCACCGACCTGGGAGCGGGAGCCCTCCTACGAGCAGTACTTC.

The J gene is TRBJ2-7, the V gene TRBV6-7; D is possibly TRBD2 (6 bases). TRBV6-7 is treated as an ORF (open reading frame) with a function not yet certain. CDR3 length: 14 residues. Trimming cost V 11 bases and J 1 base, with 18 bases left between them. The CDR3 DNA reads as TGTGCCCGCTTCGGGACTGGACCTTCCTACGAGCAGTACTTC. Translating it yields CARFGTGPSYEQYF.

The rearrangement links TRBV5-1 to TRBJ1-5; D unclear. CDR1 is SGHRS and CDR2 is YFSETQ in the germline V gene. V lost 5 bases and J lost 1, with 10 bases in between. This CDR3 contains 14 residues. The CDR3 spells CASRGDGSNQPQHF. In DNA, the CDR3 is TGCGCCAGCAGAGGAGACGGGAGCAATCAGCCCCAGCATTTT.

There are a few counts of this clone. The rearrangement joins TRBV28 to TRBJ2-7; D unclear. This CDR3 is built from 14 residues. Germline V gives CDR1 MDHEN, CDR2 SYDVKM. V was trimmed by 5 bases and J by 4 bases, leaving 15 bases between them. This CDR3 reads CASSLLTPGYEQYF. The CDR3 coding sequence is TGTGCCAGCAGTCTACTCACTCCCGGTTACGAGCAGTACTTC.

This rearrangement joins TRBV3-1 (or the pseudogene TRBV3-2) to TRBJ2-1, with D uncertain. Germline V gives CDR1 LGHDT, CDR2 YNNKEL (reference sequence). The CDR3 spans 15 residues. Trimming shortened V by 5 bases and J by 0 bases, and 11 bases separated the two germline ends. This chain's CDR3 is CASSAIPSSYNEQFF. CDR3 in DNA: TGTGCCAGCAGCGCTATACCGAGCTCCTACAATGAGCAGTTCTTC.